Below are 14 T cell receptor beta chains sequenced from a single sample in a study of response to subunit inactivated influenza vaccine. TCRdb reprocessed the RT-PCR reads with MiXCR, giving one entry per CDR3 protein. The sample has 200,000 to 250,000 distinct CDR3 sequences, 10% to 15% seen once; the top ten hold under 10%. The specimen comprised non-naive T cells sorted from PBMCs, sampled 14 to 15 days before vaccination. The receptors stem from a man aged 50 to 60 who received an inactivated influenza vaccine.

The rearrangement links TRBV6-6 to TRBJ2-2; D gene ambiguous. The V gene lost 2 bases and the J gene lost 5 bases, with 6 bases spanning the gap. Germline V gene data show CDR1 as MNHNY and CDR2 as SVGAGI (reference sequence). The CDR3 is 13 amino acids. CDR3 loop: CASSYAQTGELFF. DNA for the CDR3: TGTGCCAGCAGTTACGCGCAAACCGGGGAGCTGTTTTTT.

In this sample, this clonotype turned up many times. CDR3 residues: CSAKTSGTSGEQYF. CDR3 in DNA: TGCAGTGCTAAAACTTCCGGGACTAGTGGGGAGCAGTACTTC. This chain joins TRBV20-1 and TRBJ2-7; TRBD2 matches 8 bases. Germline CDR1 and CDR2: DFQATT and SNEGSKA (reference sequence). J was trimmed by 7 bases and V by 4 bases; bases with no gene match: 12. The CDR3 sequence is 14 residues long.

This clonotype was detected a few times. CDR3 nucleotide sequence: TGCAGCGTTGCCTCTAGCGGGGAAGGGGTAGAGACCCAGTACTTC. Protein product: CSVASSGEGVETQYF. The chain is built from TRBV29-1 and TRBJ2-5, with 9 nucleotides matching TRBD2. J was trimmed by 4 bases and V by 4 bases; bases with no gene match: 10. This CDR3 spans 15 amino acids. CDR1 is SQVTM, CDR2 ANQGSEA, per germline.

This clonotype was found a few times. The rearrangement links TRBV20-1 to TRBJ1-1, with a possible D match to TRBD1 (5 bases). The V end lost 4 bases, the J end lost 0 bases, and 15 bases lay between the germline ends. From germline, CDR1 is DFQATT and CDR2 SNEGSKA (reference sequence). This CDR3 has 15 amino acids. The CDR3: CSATGRRVVNTEAFF. The CDR3 DNA reads TGCAGTGCTACGGGACGGAGAGTTGTGAACACTGAAGCTTTCTTT.

This clonotype occurred a few times. J is TRBJ1-4 and V is TRBV24-1; TRBD1 matches at 10 bases. V shed 3 bases and J 5 bases; nucleotides not matched to a gene: 2. This CDR3 spans 15 amino acids. Germline V lookup: CDR1 KGHDR, CDR2 SFDVKD. In nucleotides, the CDR3 is TGTGCCACCAGTGATCGGACAGGGGGGAATGAAAAACTGTTTTTT. Protein product: CATSDRTGGNEKLFF.

The chain recombines TRBV20-1 with TRBJ2-3; 9 bases are shared with TRBD2. The ends lost 3 bases at V and 4 bases at J; junction bases unmatched: 8. The germline CDR1 and CDR2 sequences are DFQATT and SNEGSKA (reference sequence). The CDR3 runs to 15 residues. The chain's CDR3 is CSASPLAGNPDTQYF. The CDR3 DNA reads as TGCAGTGCTAGCCCCCTAGCGGGGAACCCAGATACGCAGTATTTT.

This clonotype has ten or more counts. The J gene is TRBJ2-7, the V gene TRBV28, with D possibly TRBD2 on 7 matching bases. The V end was cut by 3 bases, the J end by 3 bases, with 12 bases between. In germline, CDR1 is MDHEN, CDR2 SYDVKM. The CDR3 spans 14 residues. CDR3 DNA sequence: TGTGCCAGCAGTTTGGGGGGGCTCGACTACGAGCAGTACTTC. It codes for CASSLGGLDYEQYF.

This clonotype was seen a handful of times. CDR3 amino acids: CASRPGTLRSEQFF. CDR3 sequence (DNA): TGTGCCAGCAGACCCGGGACCTTACGGAGTGAGCAGTTCTTC. The chain couples TRBV28 to TRBJ2-1; D possibly matches TRBD1 or TRBD2 (5 bases each). V lost 6 bases and J 9 bases, leaving 18 bases between the germline ends. The CDR3 extends over 14 amino acids. In germline, CDR1 is MDHEN, CDR2 SYDVKM.

This clonotype showed up many times. The V call is TRBV20-1, the J call TRBJ2-1, with 9 bases identical to TRBD2. The CDR3 sequence is 16 residues long. CDR1 and CDR2 from the germline V gene are DFQATT and SNEGSKA (reference sequence). With 0 bases clipped from V and 0 bases from J, the junction kept 3 bases outside the gene matches. The CDR3 DNA is TGCAGTGCTAGAGAAGTAGCGGGAGACTCCTACAATGAGCAGTTCTTC. It yields the protein CSAREVAGDSYNEQFF.

V usage is TRBV20-1 and J usage is TRBJ1-2, with 10 bases identical to TRBD1. The germline V gene encodes CDR1 DFQATT and CDR2 SNEGSKA (reference sequence). Trimming at V came to 3 bases and at J to 0 bases, leaving 10 bases not matched to a gene. The CDR3 has 17 residues. The CDR3 nucleotides are TGCAGTGCTAGCTTCCGGGACAGGGGAGGAGCTAACTATGGCTACACCTTC. It is translated as CSASFRDRGGANYGYTF.

This clonotype was seen a few times. The chain links TRBV5-1 to TRBJ2-6; 11 bases line up with TRBD1. Trimming removed 3 bases from V and 2 bases from J; junction bases left unmatched: 4. The length of the CDR3 is 17 residues. Germline lookup yields CDR1 SGHRS and CDR2 YFSETQ. The DNA of the CDR3 is TGCGCCAGCAGCTGGAGGGGACAGGGGGCTGGGGCCAACGTCCTGACTTTC. Protein: CASSWRGQGAGANVLTF.

Regarding this clonotype: Given a much more abundant clone one base away, this may be a read error. In nucleotides, the CDR3 is TGCGCCAGCAGCGTAGCCGGGACGCAAAACAGTGAAGCTTTCTTT. Protein sequence: CASSVAGTQNSEAFF. The V call is TRBV5-1, the J call TRBJ1-1; D may be TRBD1 (5 bases). Germline CDR1 SGHRS, CDR2 YFSETQ. The CDR3 sequence is 15 residues long.

The V and J genes are TRBV20-1 and TRBJ2-5; D is possibly TRBD2 (6 bases). The CDR3 has 13 amino acids. V lost 6 bases and J lost 2, with 13 bases in between. Per germline, CDR1 DFQATT and CDR2 SNEGSKA (reference sequence). The CDR3 region has the DNA TGCAGTGCGGGGACTGGGCCTCAAGAGACCCAGTACTTC. It is translated as CSAGTGPQETQYF.

This clonotype was detected ten times or more. This chain uses TRBV28 with TRBJ2-2; 8 bases align to TRBD2. V shed 6 bases, J shed 8 bases, and the junction held 11 bases outside the gene matches. The V gene's germline CDR1 is MDHEN and CDR2 SYDVKM. The CDR3 spans 15 residues. For the CDR3, the DNA is TGTGCCAGCAGCTCTCGGGGGGGCAAAAGAGGGGAGCTGTTTTTT. Translated, it gives CASSSRGGKRGELFF.